This T cell receptor beta chain was obtained from a study of T cell responses to AZD1222 COVID-19 vaccine (dated by TCRdb to the early 2020s). With regard to the full study: TCR sequencing was performed for 233 trial participants, of whom about 200 were given two doses of AZD1222 and some 25 were given two doses of MenACWY control vaccine. Trial participants were enrolled by age into 18-55, 56-69 and 70-plus year subgroups, with about 150, 28 and 57 TCR-sequenced participants respectively. On the study overall, not on this receptor specifically: Participants were mostly white British and included more females than males, and it was suggested by the authors that clonal diversity may have been underestimated. After two AZD1222 doses, both the breadth and the depth of spike-specific TCRs were significantly higher than at day 0 and than in MenACWY recipients. Because no day 14 peak-response samples were available, the repertoires could be characterized only after the peak T cell response. Nearly half of unique spike-specific TCRs reportedly recognized epitopes outside regions mutated in the B.1.351 and B.1.1.7 variants. Conclusions about previously exposed vaccinees are limited, since just six or seven AZD1222 recipients were seropositive for SARS-CoV-2 at baseline. CD4 TCRs associated with the vaccine covered the entire spike protein, and the dominant responses were in regions 160-218 and 743-854. The 56-69-year group was small, and its depth increase did not reach significance, likely because of low power.

Taken with the paper, the label for time point translates to: about 28 days (+/-7) after the second vaccine dose. AZD1222 recipients with second doses at about 4 weeks or about 12 weeks were pooled, because spike-specific TCR depth and breadth did not differ between schedules. Vaccinee samples came from UK trials COV001 and COV002, including a single-blind randomized controlled phase 2/3 trial of AZD1222 (ChAdOx1 nCoV-19) in healthy adults. For TCRbeta chain sequencing, PBMC samples were collected from trial participants at day 0 and at day 28 after the second dose. The CDR3 regions of human TCRbeta chains were analyzed by immunosequencing. In the source study's methods: TCRs in the repertoires were matched against a reference library of SARS-CoV-2-specific TCRs that had been generated with the MIRA antigen-specificity platform. Breadth meant the fraction of unique TCRs that were SARS-CoV-2-associated, whereas depth meant the fraction of total T cells that were SARS-CoV-2-associated. Each spike-specific TCR was assigned to its reactive spike region and to a CD4 or CD8 class using the MIRA data. Log10-transformed breadth and depth values were compared by one-way ANOVA with Sidak's multiple comparisons tests. TCRdb took over this immuneACCESS table, retaining in-frame rearrangements with V and J assigned. Such tables are incomplete; in checked studies, under half of the missing clones stem from an unresolved V gene, and the remainder is unexplained. The DNA was the basis for D and trimming; V, J and clone size are from that table. The sample table lists about 100,000 clones, around 87% of them with a count of one. More than 2% of the sample belongs to the ten largest clones.

The CDR3, cysteine through phenylalanine, is 16 amino acids long. Only the CDR3 part of the read is kept: 48 bases, read in frame from the first base. Trimmed from V: 5 bases; trimmed from J: 2 bases; junction bases lacking a gene match: 10. From the germline V gene, CDR1 is MNHEY and CDR2 is SVGEGT. Note on this clone: What this receptor recognizes is not known. No much larger clone is present one base from it, and per-base qualities are unavailable.

The TCR was taken from an adult who received the AZD1222 COVID-19 vaccine. The sequence links TRBV6-2 or TRBV6-3 to TRBJ2-3; 7 bases in the middle match TRBD2. This specimen was peripheral blood, taken 28 days after the second AZD1222 dose. The nucleotide sequence is given as TGTGCCAGCAGTGATATCAAGCGGGGCCTCACAGATACGCAGTATTTT. This gives the protein CASSDIKRGLTDTQYF.